The T cell receptor beta chain under discussion was sequenced for a study of blood T cell repertoires in COVID-19. Study overall: The United States, Italy and Spain were the sources of the acute and convalescent COVID-19 samples. PBMCs, B-cell-depleted T cells, or T cells provided the cDNA or gDNA that made up the material.

This CDR3 is built from 13 residues. With 1 base removed from V and 8 bases from J, the gap between germline ends came to 11 bases. CDR1 KGHSH and CDR2 LQKENI come from the germline V gene. This clone has only one observation. Source study methods: Estimation of nucleated cell counts relied on the amplification of reference gene primers. Clones were read by immunoSEQ multiplex PCR, and TCRdb kept only the in-frame ones, dropping some. V and J calls plus clone size are reproduced from that table; the DNA served to infer D and trimming. Counted here are around 86,000 clones, around 87% occurring once; the ten biggest clones make up approximately 7%.

V and J are TRBV18 and TRBJ1-1; D remains unclear. The origin of this receptor is a human donor with acute or convalescent COVID-19. The donor label of this sample is uncertain. Input material: peripheral blood. The CDR3 DNA sequence: TGTGCCAGCTCACCACTCACTCGAGAAGAAGCTTTCTTT. Protein: CASSPLTREEAFF.